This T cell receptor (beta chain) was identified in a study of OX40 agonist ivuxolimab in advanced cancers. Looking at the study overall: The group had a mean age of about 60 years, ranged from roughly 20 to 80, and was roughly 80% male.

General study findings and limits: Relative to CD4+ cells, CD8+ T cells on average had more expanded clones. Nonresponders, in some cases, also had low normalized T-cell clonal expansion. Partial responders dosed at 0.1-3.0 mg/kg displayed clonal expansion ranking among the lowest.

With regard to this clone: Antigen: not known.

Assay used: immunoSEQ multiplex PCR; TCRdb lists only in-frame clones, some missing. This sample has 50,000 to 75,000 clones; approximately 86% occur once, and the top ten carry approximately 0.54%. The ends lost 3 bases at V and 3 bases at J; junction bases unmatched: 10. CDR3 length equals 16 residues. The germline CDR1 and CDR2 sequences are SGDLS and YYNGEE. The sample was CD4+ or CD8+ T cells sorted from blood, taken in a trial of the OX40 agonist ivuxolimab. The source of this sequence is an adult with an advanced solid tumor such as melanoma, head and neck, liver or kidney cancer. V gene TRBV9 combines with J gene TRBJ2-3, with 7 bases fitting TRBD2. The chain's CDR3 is CASSGPGGGGTDTQYF. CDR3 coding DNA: TGTGCCAGCAGCGGCCCAGGTGGGGGGGGGACAGATACGCAGTATTTT.